This T cell receptor beta chain originates from a study of blood T cell repertoires in COVID-19. About the study: Donors in the United States, Italy and Spain gave samples during acute or convalescent COVID-19. T cells, B-cell-depleted T cells, or PBMCs supplied cDNA or gDNA.

Authors' methods: Nucleated cell number was recorded as an estimate derived from reference gene primer amplification. Libraries were prepared by immunoSEQ multiplex PCR; TCRdb keeps only in-frame clonotypes and omits some of them. The V and J calls and clone size are taken from that table; D and trimming were inferred from the DNA. The top ten clones hold approximately 5.3% of a sample with almost 55,000 clones, 70% to 90% of them seen once. Germline CDR1 MNHEY, CDR2 SMNVEV (reference sequence). J gave up 0 bases and V 10 bases, and 11 bases lay outside the gene matches. CDR3 length equals 15 residues.

The origin of this receptor is a human donor in a cohort sampled during active COVID-19. This chain links TRBV27 with TRBJ1-2, with 7 nucleotides matching TRBD1. Specimen: peripheral blood. CDR3 region: CATRPGTVTNYGYTF. CDR3 DNA sequence: TGTGCCACCAGACCCGGGACAGTTACTAACTATGGCTACACCTTC.